Listed below are T cell receptor beta chains from one sample, sequenced in a study of CD8 T cells in Susac syndrome. TCRdb used MiXCR to reprocess the immunoSEQ multiplex PCR reads, holding one entry per CDR3 protein. The sample has 150,000 to 180,000 distinct CDR3 sequences, approximately 93% seen once. The sequencing input was CD8+ T cells from PBMCs. The receptors were sampled from a human donor with multiple sclerosis. Both conserved end residues are part of each CDR3. The order of the fields is clone size, D gene, V gene, J gene, CDR3 DNA, CDR3 protein. D genes are given only for firm matches. Size tells how often a clone was seen (once, few, many) or the class of an expanded clone, and some rows leave it out.

clone size: .
D gene: .
V gene: TRBV29-1
J gene: TRBJ2-7
CDR3 DNA: TGCAGCGTTGAAGACCCAGGTTCTCACTACGAGCAGTACTTC
CDR3 protein: CSVEDPGSHYEQYF

clone size: .
D gene: TRBD2
V gene: TRBV20-1
J gene: TRBJ2-1
CDR3 DNA: TGCAGTGCTAGGGGAGCGGGGGCCCTTGACGCCTACAATGAGCAGTTCTTC
CDR3 protein: CSARGAGALDAYNEQFF

clone size: .
D gene: TRBD1
V gene: TRBV9
J gene: TRBJ1-2
CDR3 DNA: TGTGCCAGCGGGGGGACAGCCTTTATCACCTTC
CDR3 protein: CASGGTAFITF

clone size: .
D gene: .
V gene: TRBV28
J gene: TRBJ2-7
CDR3 DNA: TGTGCCAGCAGTTTAGCCCTACTCTCCTACGAGCAGTACTTC
CDR3 protein: CASSLALLSYEQYF

clone size: .
D gene: .
V gene: TRBV5-4
J gene: TRBJ2-3
CDR3 DNA: TGTGCCAGCAGCTTGGTCCTCGAGGCACCGACAGATACGCAGTATTTT
CDR3 protein: CASSLVLEAPTDTQYF

clone size: .
D gene: TRBD1
V gene: TRBV7-6
J gene: TRBJ2-1
CDR3 DNA: TGTGCCAGCAGCTTAGGACAGGGCGATGAGCAGTTCTTC
CDR3 protein: CASSLGQGDEQFF

clone size: .
D gene: .
V gene: TRBV2
J gene: TRBJ2-1
CDR3 DNA: TGTGCCAGCAGTGAAGGAGGGCTTGGCGATGAGCAGTTCTTC
CDR3 protein: CASSEGGLGDEQFF

clone size: .
D gene: .
V gene: TRBV20-1
J gene: TRBJ2-5
CDR3 DNA: TGCAGTGCTAGGGGGGAGACCACCTCCGCGAAGACCCAGTACTTC
CDR3 protein: CSARGETTSAKTQYF

clone size: .
D gene: .
V gene: TRBV13
J gene: TRBJ1-3
CDR3 DNA: TGTGCCAGCAGCTTAGGTAAAAGCTCTGGAAACACCATATATTTT
CDR3 protein: CASSLGKSSGNTIYF

clone size: .
D gene: TRBD1
V gene: TRBV30
J gene: TRBJ1-2
CDR3 DNA: TGTGCCTGGAGTGGGACAGGGGTTGGTGGCTACACCTTC
CDR3 protein: CAWSGTGVGGYTF

clone size: .
D gene: TRBD1
V gene: TRBV4-1
J gene: TRBJ1-6
CDR3 DNA: TGCGCCAGCAGCCGAGACAGGGCCGAACCCCTCCACTTT
CDR3 protein: CASSRDRAEPLHF

clone size: .
D gene: .
V gene: TRBV4-1
J gene: TRBJ2-6
CDR3 DNA: TGCGCCAGCAGCCCCCCCACAGGGTCCAACGTCCTGACTTTC
CDR3 protein: CASSPPTGSNVLTF

clone size: .
D gene: .
V gene: TRBV12-3/TRBV12-4
J gene: TRBJ1-6
CDR3 DNA: TGTGCCAGCAGTTTAAGTAATAATTCACCCCTCCACTTT
CDR3 protein: CASSLSNNSPLHF

clone size: .
D gene: TRBD1
V gene: TRBV14
J gene: TRBJ2-7
CDR3 DNA: TGTGCCAGCAGCCCGATCGGGACAGGGTTCAACGAGCAGTACTTC
CDR3 protein: CASSPIGTGFNEQYF

clone size: .
D gene: .
V gene: TRBV20-1
J gene: TRBJ2-3
CDR3 DNA: TGCAGTGCTAGAGGGAAGAACGGCCGCACAGATACGCAGTATTTT
CDR3 protein: CSARGKNGRTDTQYF

clone size: .
D gene: TRBD1
V gene: TRBV7-9
J gene: TRBJ1-1
CDR3 DNA: TGTGCCAGCAGCTTAGCGACAGGGTGGGAAGCTTTCTTT
CDR3 protein: CASSLATGWEAFF

clone size: few
D gene: .
V gene: TRBV27
J gene: TRBJ2-7
CDR3 DNA: TGTGCCAGCAGCCGCGGGCTCTACGAGCAGTACTTC
CDR3 protein: CASSRGLYEQYF

clone size: .
D gene: TRBD1
V gene: TRBV30
J gene: TRBJ1-3
CDR3 DNA: TGTGCCTGGATACGCCGGGACAGGCCTGGAAACACCATATATTTT
CDR3 protein: CAWIRRDRPGNTIYF

clone size: .
D gene: .
V gene: TRBV27
J gene: TRBJ1-6
CDR3 DNA: TGTGCCAGCTGCGGGGGAGGCCCAGTACGTCTCCTCCACTTT
CDR3 protein: CASCGGGPVRLLHF

clone size: .
D gene: .
V gene: TRBV15
J gene: TRBJ2-1
CDR3 DNA: TGTGCCACCAGCAGAGATCGGAGTAATGAGCAGTTCTTC
CDR3 protein: CATSRDRSNEQFF

clone size: .
D gene: .
V gene: TRBV6-2/TRBV6-3
J gene: TRBJ2-1
CDR3 DNA: TGTGCCAGCAGCCCGACTAACGCTGAGCAGTTCTTC
CDR3 protein: CASSPTNAEQFF

clone size: .
D gene: .
V gene: TRBV20-1
J gene: TRBJ2-5
CDR3 DNA: TGCAGTGCTCGGGGTTGGGGGCGGGAGACCCAGTACTTC
CDR3 protein: CSARGWGRETQYF

clone size: .
D gene: .
V gene: TRBV7-9
J gene: TRBJ2-7
CDR3 DNA: TGTGCCAGCAGCCCAAGTAGAGGGCCTCCCGAGCAGTACTTC
CDR3 protein: CASSPSRGPPEQYF

clone size: .
D gene: TRBD1
V gene: TRBV7-9
J gene: TRBJ2-5
CDR3 DNA: TGTGCCAGCAGCTTAGAGGGACAGCGGGAGACCCAGTACTTC
CDR3 protein: CASSLEGQRETQYF

clone size: .
D gene: TRBD2
V gene: TRBV10-3
J gene: TRBJ2-1
CDR3 DNA: TGTGCCATCAGTGTGGCGGGGGGAACCAATGAGCAGTTCTTC
CDR3 protein: CAISVAGGTNEQFF

clone size: .
D gene: .
V gene: TRBV5-1
J gene: TRBJ1-5
CDR3 DNA: TGCGCCAGCAGCTTGGAAGGGAAGGGCAATCAGCCCCAGCATTTT
CDR3 protein: CASSLEGKGNQPQHF

clone size: once
D gene: .
V gene: TRBV3-1
J gene: TRBJ2-1
CDR3 DNA: TGTGCCAGCAGCCCGACTACTTTGGGGAATGAGCAGTTCTTC
CDR3 protein: CASSPTTLGNEQFF

clone size: .
D gene: .
V gene: TRBV13
J gene: TRBJ2-7
CDR3 DNA: TGTGCCAGCAGCCCCGTCGGCAGATCCTACGAGCAGTACTTC
CDR3 protein: CASSPVGRSYEQYF

clone size: once
D gene: TRBD1
V gene: TRBV27
J gene: TRBJ2-5
CDR3 DNA: TGTGCCAGCCGGGACAGGGGGTTTGAGACCCAGTACTTC
CDR3 protein: CASRDRGFETQYF

clone size: .
D gene: .
V gene: TRBV11-3
J gene: TRBJ1-1
CDR3 DNA: TGTGCCAGCAGCTTACTTAGAGGACTGTCAGACACTGAAGCTTTCTTT
CDR3 protein: CASSLLRGLSDTEAFF

clone size: .
D gene: .
V gene: TRBV14
J gene: TRBJ1-1
CDR3 DNA: TGTGCCAGCAGCCAAGAGCCCCGAATGAACACTGAAGCTTTCTTT
CDR3 protein: CASSQEPRMNTEAFF

clone size: .
D gene: .
V gene: TRBV29-1
J gene: TRBJ1-1
CDR3 DNA: TGCAGCGTTGGGGGGTTGGCTGAAGCTTTCTTT
CDR3 protein: CSVGGLAEAFF

clone size: .
D gene: .
V gene: TRBV29-1
J gene: TRBJ2-1
CDR3 DNA: TGCAGCGTTGAAGGGTCAGGGTGGTTTAGCGATGAGCAGTTCTTC
CDR3 protein: CSVEGSGWFSDEQFF

clone size: once
D gene: .
V gene: TRBV9
J gene: TRBJ1-3
CDR3 DNA: TGTGCCAGCAGCGTAGCTCGGGACAAAGCTGGAAACACCATATATTTT
CDR3 protein: CASSVARDKAGNTIYF

clone size: .
D gene: .
V gene: TRBV3-1
J gene: TRBJ2-5
CDR3 DNA: TGTGCCAGCAGCCAAACGCTGGCGTCTCAAGAGACCCAGTACTTC
CDR3 protein: CASSQTLASQETQYF

clone size: .
D gene: .
V gene: TRBV30
J gene: TRBJ1-1
CDR3 DNA: TGTGCCTGTTGGGAGTGGACTGAAGCTTTCTTT
CDR3 protein: CACWEWTEAFF

clone size: .
D gene: .
V gene: TRBV5-6
J gene: TRBJ2-1
CDR3 DNA: TGTGCCAGCAGCTTGGGACTTCATGAGCAGTTCTTC
CDR3 protein: CASSLGLHEQFF

clone size: .
D gene: TRBD1
V gene: TRBV27
J gene: TRBJ2-7
CDR3 DNA: TGTGCCAGCAGTCCCAAGACAGGGTGGTACGAGCAGTACTTC
CDR3 protein: CASSPKTGWYEQYF

clone size: .
D gene: .
V gene: TRBV29-1
J gene: TRBJ2-1
CDR3 DNA: TGCAGCGTTGGGAGAACAGCACTAGGGTACAATGAGCAGTTCTTC
CDR3 protein: CSVGRTALGYNEQFF

clone size: .
D gene: TRBD2
V gene: TRBV27
J gene: TRBJ2-3
CDR3 DNA: TGTGCCAGCACTAGCGGTCTAGCAGATACGCAGTATTTT
CDR3 protein: CASTSGLADTQYF

clone size: .
D gene: .
V gene: TRBV9
J gene: TRBJ2-3
CDR3 DNA: TGTGCCAGCAGCCCATGGCAGAGCAGCACAGATACGCAGTATTTT
CDR3 protein: CASSPWQSSTDTQYF

clone size: .
D gene: .
V gene: TRBV7-3
J gene: TRBJ1-4
CDR3 DNA: TGTGCCGGAGGACAGCCTAATGAAAAACTGTTTTTT
CDR3 protein: CAGGQPNEKLFF

clone size: .
D gene: .
V gene: TRBV4-3
J gene: TRBJ2-7
CDR3 DNA: TGCGCCAGCAGCCCTGCAGGGTACGGGAGCGAGCAGTACTTC
CDR3 protein: CASSPAGYGSEQYF

clone size: .
D gene: .
V gene: TRBV27
J gene: TRBJ2-7
CDR3 DNA: TGTGCCAGCAGTTTATCGGTAGGGCTACTCGCCTACGAGCAGTACTTC
CDR3 protein: CASSLSVGLLAYEQYF

clone size: .
D gene: .
V gene: TRBV9
J gene: TRBJ2-2
CDR3 DNA: TGTGCCAGCAGCGACCGAGGACAGAACACCGGGGAGCTGTTTTTT
CDR3 protein: CASSDRGQNTGELFF

clone size: .
D gene: TRBD1
V gene: TRBV20-1
J gene: TRBJ1-2
CDR3 DNA: TGCAGTGCCATCACCCGGGAGGGGGCGAAGGGCTACACCTTC
CDR3 protein: CSAITREGAKGYTF

clone size: .
D gene: TRBD1
V gene: TRBV9
J gene: TRBJ2-2
CDR3 DNA: TGTGCCAGCAGCGATGGGGACAGGGGAACCGGGGAGCTGTTTTTT
CDR3 protein: CASSDGDRGTGELFF

clone size: .
D gene: TRBD1
V gene: TRBV29-1
J gene: TRBJ1-2
CDR3 DNA: TGCAGCACATCGGGGACAGGGGGCCGGGGCTACACCTTC
CDR3 protein: CSTSGTGGRGYTF

clone size: once
D gene: .
V gene: TRBV28
J gene: TRBJ2-6
CDR3 DNA: TGTGCCAGCAGTTTGGCCGGGGCCAACGTCCTGACTTTC
CDR3 protein: CASSLAGANVLTF

clone size: .
D gene: .
V gene: TRBV29-1
J gene: TRBJ2-5
CDR3 DNA: TGCAGCGTCGCGGGTCTGAGGCCAGAAGAGACCCAGTACTTC
CDR3 protein: CSVAGLRPEETQYF

clone size: once
D gene: TRBD1
V gene: TRBV30
J gene: TRBJ1-2
CDR3 DNA: TGTGCCTGGAGTTCGAATTGGTTGACAGGGCTCTATGGCTACACCTTC
CDR3 protein: CAWSSNWLTGLYGYTF

clone size: .
D gene: TRBD2
V gene: TRBV7-9
J gene: TRBJ2-1
CDR3 DNA: TGTGCCAGCAGCCTGACTAGCGAATGGGGAAATGAGCAGTTCTTC
CDR3 protein: CASSLTSEWGNEQFF

clone size: .
D gene: .
V gene: TRBV20-1
J gene: TRBJ1-5
CDR3 DNA: TGCAGTGCTAGAGAGCACCCAATTCCTAGTCAGCCCCAGCATTTT
CDR3 protein: CSAREHPIPSQPQHF

clone size: once
D gene: .
V gene: TRBV9
J gene: TRBJ1-2
CDR3 DNA: TGTGCCAGCAGCGTTAAGGCCGGGAGCTATGGCTACACCTTC
CDR3 protein: CASSVKAGSYGYTF

clone size: .
D gene: .
V gene: TRBV4-1
J gene: TRBJ2-3
CDR3 DNA: TGCGCCAGCAGCGACAATGGGGCCGATACGCAGTATTTT
CDR3 protein: CASSDNGADTQYF